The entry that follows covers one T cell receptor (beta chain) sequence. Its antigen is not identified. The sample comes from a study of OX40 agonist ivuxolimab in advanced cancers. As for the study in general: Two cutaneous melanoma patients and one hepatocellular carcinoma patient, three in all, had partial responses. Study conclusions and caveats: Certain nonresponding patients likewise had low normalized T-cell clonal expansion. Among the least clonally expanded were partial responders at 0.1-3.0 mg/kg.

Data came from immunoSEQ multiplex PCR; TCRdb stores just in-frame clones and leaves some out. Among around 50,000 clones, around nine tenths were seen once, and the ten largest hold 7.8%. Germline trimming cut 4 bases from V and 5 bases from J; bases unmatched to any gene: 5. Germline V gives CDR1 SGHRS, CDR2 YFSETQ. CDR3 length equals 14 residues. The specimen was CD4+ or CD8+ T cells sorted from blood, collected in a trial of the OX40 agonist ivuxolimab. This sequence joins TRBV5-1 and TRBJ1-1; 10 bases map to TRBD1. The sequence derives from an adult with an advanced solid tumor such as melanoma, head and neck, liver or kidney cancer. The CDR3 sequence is CASSRGQGQTEAFF. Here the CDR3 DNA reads TGCGCCAGCAGCCGGGGACAGGGGCAAACTGAAGCTTTCTTT.